These 24 T cell receptor beta chains were sequenced from one sample in a study of T-cell memory formation after mild COVID-19 listed by TCRdb under 2021. Library preparation used 5' RACE. TCRdb records Illumina NovaSeq 6000 as the sequencer. TCRdb reanalyzed the raw reads on its own, using fastp at Q25 for trimming and MiXCR for clone calling, and kept in-frame beta chains. Every distinct CDR3 protein forms one entry, paired with its most common genes and DNA. The sample profile shows approximately 350,000 distinct CDR3 sequences; around 28% of them were found once. The ten biggest clones cover about 13% of the sample. Sequencing was performed on PBMCs or a T cell subset sorted from them (not recorded which). The receptors here all came from an adult woman who had mild COVID-19 (a few samples of this study predate the infection). The sample titles of this study are shuffled in the database, so cell type and time point are left out; the donor was told from shared clones.

This chain joins TRBV11-3 and TRBJ2-3; 8 nucleotides align to TRBD1. The V gene end was trimmed by 3 bases and the J gene end by 3 bases; junction bases not matched to a gene: 20. CDR3 length: 20 amino acids. Germline V CDR1 and CDR2: SGHNT, YENEEA. The CDR3 sequence is CASSFTGAGTGGFRTDTQYF. The CDR3 coding sequence is TGTGCCAGCAGCTTCACCGGAGCCGGGACAGGTGGTTTTAGGACAGATACGCAGTATTTT.

This clonotype has just a few counts. V usage is TRBV7-3 and J usage is TRBJ2-1, with D maybe TRBD2 (7 bases). Trimming pared 6 bases from V and 6 bases from J, leaving 18 bases between. Germline lookup yields CDR1 SGHTA and CDR2 FQGTGA. The CDR3 is 15 amino acids. DNA for the CDR3: TGTGCCAGCAGGAAAGGGGGGGCTAGCGGCAATGAGCAGTTCTTC. Translating it yields CASRKGGASGNEQFF. The full variable domain, rest sourced from reference TRBV7-3 and TRBJ2-1, is GAGVSQTPSNKVTEKGKYVELRCDPISGHTALYWYRQSLGQGPEFLIYFQGTGAADDSGLPNDRFFAVRPEGSVSTLKIQRTERGDSAVYLCASRKGGASGNEQFFGPGTRLTVL.

The genes are TRBV20-1 and TRBJ1-4, with D unresolved. V was trimmed by 3 bases and J by 5 bases, leaving 10 bases between them. This CDR3 has 13 residues. The V gene's germline CDR1 is DFQATT and CDR2 SNEGSKA (reference sequence). Written as DNA, the CDR3 is TGCAGTGCTAGTCACAGAAAAAATGAAAAACTGTTTTTT. Translated: CSASHRKNEKLFF.

This clonotype was recorded a few times. CDR3 amino acids: CASSQEARGAEAFF. The CDR3 DNA sequence: TGCGCCAGCAGCCAAGAGGCCCGGGGAGCTGAAGCTTTCTTT. The chain is built from TRBV4-1 and TRBJ1-1; no clear D. This CDR3 region has 14 residues. Germline V gene sequence: CDR1 MGHRA, CDR2 YSYEKL. Deletions cut 0 bases from V and 6 bases from J, with 11 bases between.

The gene calls are TRBV20-1 and TRBJ2-5; 11 bases are a match to TRBD2. The CDR3 length is 18 residues. J was trimmed by 4 bases and V by 5 bases; bases with no gene match: 18. Germline-derived CDR1 and CDR2 are DFQATT and SNEGSKA (reference sequence). The CDR3 region is CSAEKGGLAVDRLETQYF. The CDR3 DNA reads as TGCAGTGCTGAAAAGGGGGGACTAGCGGTGGACCGGCTAGAGACCCAGTACTTC.

The chain links TRBV3-1 to TRBJ2-5, with 8 bases fitting TRBD2. V shed 4 bases, J shed 5 bases, and the junction held 9 bases outside the gene matches. Per the germline V gene, CDR1 is LGHDT and CDR2 is YNNKEL (reference sequence). The CDR3 is 15 residues long. In DNA form, the CDR3 reads TGTGCCAGCAGCCTACTCGCGGGGGGCGAGGAGACCCAGTACTTC. Translated, it gives CASSLLAGGEETQYF.

This clonotype was seen a few times. The chain recombines TRBV20-1 with TRBJ1-2, with TRBD1 identical over 9 bases. V gave up 3 bases and J gave up 5 bases; unmatched junction bases: 4. Germline lookup yields CDR1 DFQATT and CDR2 SNEGSKA (reference sequence). The CDR3 consists of 13 residues. CDR3 amino acids: CSASDRGIYGYTF. DNA for the CDR3: TGCAGTGCTAGTGACAGGGGGATTTATGGCTACACCTTC.

This sequence joins TRBV12-3 or TRBV12-4 and TRBJ1-6; TRBD1 aligns across 7 bases. The V gene end was trimmed by 3 bases and the J gene end by 0 bases; junction bases not matched to a gene: 5. The CDR3 is 17 residues long. The CDR3 nucleotides are TGTGCCAGCAGTTTCAGGGGGGACAGCTCCTATAATTCACCCCTCCACTTT. Translated, it gives CASSFRGDSSYNSPLHF.

The table lists this clonotype with a few counts. The J gene is TRBJ2-2, the V gene TRBV6-2 or TRBV6-3, with D possibly matching TRBD2 (5 bases). V was pared by 4 bases and J by 3 bases, with 18 bases between. The CDR3 runs 17 residues. In germline, CDR1 is MNHEY, CDR2 SVGEGT. CDR3 bases: TGTGCCAGCAGTTTGTACGTGGGTAGCGAATACACCGGGGAGCTGTTTTTT. This translates into CASSLYVGSEYTGELFF.

J is TRBJ2-3 and V is TRBV12-5; D unclear. V dropped 2 bases and J dropped 8 bases, with 11 bases sitting between them. CDR3 size: 13 residues. Germline CDR1 is LGHNT and CDR2 is FRNRAP. The CDR3, as DNA: TGTGCTAGTGGTTTGCAGGTCCATGCTACGCAGTATTTT. Residues: CASGLQVHATQYF.

This clonotype was detected only a few times. CDR3 residues: CASSVERRGNNNEQFF. The CDR3 nucleotides are TGTGCCAGCAGCGTAGAAAGGCGGGGGAACAACAATGAGCAGTTCTTC. The rearrangement uses TRBV9 and TRBJ2-1, with 7 positions matching TRBD2. Germline lookup yields CDR1 SGDLS and CDR2 YYNGEE. The trim removed 0 bases at V and 5 bases at J, leaving 8 bases unmatched. The CDR3 sequence is 16 residues long. Together with reference TRBV9 and TRBJ2-1, the CDR3 gives the full variable domain: DSGVTQTPKHLITATGQRVTLRCSPRSGDLSVYWYQQSLDQGLQFLIQYYNGEERAKGNILERFSAQQFPDLHSELNLSSLELGDSALYFCASSVERRGNNNEQFFGPGTRLTVL.

The table lists this clonotype with a few counts. The chain links TRBV12-3 or TRBV12-4 to TRBJ2-7; tentatively, D is TRBD1 (6 bases). The CDR3 spans 13 residues. V lost 5 bases and J lost 5, with 13 bases in between. The CDR3: CASSPQGRDEQYF. The CDR3 DNA reads as TGTGCCAGCAGTCCCCAGGGGCGAGACGAGCAGTACTTC.

This clonotype has only a few counts. The V call is TRBV12-3 or TRBV12-4, the J call TRBJ2-3, with 8 bases matching TRBD2. The V and J ends lost 4 bases and 6 bases, in that order; junction bases with no gene match: 9. The CDR3 has 15 amino acids. The CDR3 sequence is CASSSLRGGVDTQYF. The CDR3 bases are TGTGCCAGCAGTTCACTCCGGGGGGGAGTCGATACGCAGTATTTT.

This clonotype came up a few times. The chain's CDR3 is CASASGVFNSPLHF. Here the CDR3 DNA reads TGCGCCAGCGCGTCAGGGGTTTTTAATTCACCCCTCCACTTT. This rearrangement joins TRBV5-1 to TRBJ1-6; maybe TRBD1 (6 bases). Germline CDR1 is SGHRS and CDR2 is YFSETQ. The germline V and J ends were trimmed by 7 bases and 6 bases, with 14 bases remaining between them. CDR3 size: 14 residues.

This clonotype was counted only a few times. The gene calls are TRBV12-3 or TRBV12-4 and TRBJ2-2; 9 bases map to TRBD1. Trimming cost V 3 bases and J 5 bases; bases outside gene matches: 4. This CDR3 has 15 residues. The CDR3 is CASSFAGTGTGELFF. In DNA, the CDR3 is TGTGCCAGCAGTTTCGCGGGGACAGGGACCGGGGAGCTGTTTTTT.

CDR3 loop: CASSFSGRPDTQYF. The CDR3 DNA sequence: TGTGCCAGCAGCTTTAGCGGGAGACCAGATACGCAGTATTTT. V usage is TRBV7-8 and J usage is TRBJ2-3; 9 nucleotides agree with TRBD2. The ends lost 3 bases at V and 4 bases at J; junction bases unmatched: 2. Germline-derived CDR1 and CDR2 are SGHVS and FQNEAQ. The CDR3 runs 14 residues.

The chain links TRBV7-2 to TRBJ2-3; no firm D call. CDR3 length: 13 amino acids. Per the germline V gene, CDR1 is SGHTA and CDR2 is FQGNSA. Deletions cut 0 bases from V and 4 bases from J, with 5 bases between. CDR3 amino acids: CASSLASADTQYF. The CDR3 coding sequence is TGTGCCAGCAGCTTAGCGAGCGCAGATACGCAGTATTTT.

This rearrangement joins TRBV20-1 to TRBJ2-7, with D hard to call. CDR1 DFQATT and CDR2 SNEGSKA come from the germline V gene (reference sequence). This CDR3 is built from 14 residues. V was shortened by 6 bases and J by 7 bases, with 22 bases between the two germline ends. The CDR3 DNA follows: TGCAGTGCCAAACCTGGCGCCTCGCTAAGGGAGCAGTACTTC. Translated: CSAKPGASLREQYF.

This CDR3 is CASSQGTALWASPLHF. In DNA, the CDR3 is TGTGCCAGCAGCCAAGGGACAGCTTTGTGGGCTTCACCCCTCCACTTT. This chain uses TRBV7-2 with TRBJ1-6, with 7 bases that match TRBD1. In germline, CDR1 is SGHTA, CDR2 FQGNSA. Trimming cost V 5 bases and J 9 bases; bases outside gene matches: 13. This CDR3 is built from 16 residues.

The chain has TRBV9 and TRBJ2-2; 9 bases line up with TRBD1. Germline values: CDR1 SGDLS, CDR2 YYNGEE. The CDR3 is 16 amino acids. The V and J ends lost 3 bases and 4 bases, in that order; junction bases with no gene match: 7. The CDR3 bases are TGTGCCAGCAGCGGAACAGGGGGCGCGAGCACCGGGGAGCTGTTTTTT. It specifies CASSGTGGASTGELFF.

V usage is TRBV11-1 and J usage is TRBJ1-1; D call uncertain. This CDR3 spans 12 amino acids. Deletions cut 3 bases from V and 8 bases from J, with 10 bases between. Per the germline V gene, CDR1 is SGHAT and CDR2 is FQDESV (reference sequence). This CDR3 reads CASSFGKSEAFF. In DNA, the CDR3 is TGTGCCAGCAGCTTCGGGAAGTCGGAAGCTTTCTTT.

This clonotype was recorded once. The V call is TRBV7-9, the J call TRBJ2-3; D might be TRBD2 (6 bases). The germline V and J ends were trimmed by 4 bases and 5 bases, with 13 bases remaining between them. Germline-derived CDR1 and CDR2 are SEHNR and FQNEAQ (reference sequence). This CDR3 is 14 amino acids long. The CDR3 protein is CASSSLARVDTQYF. Written as DNA, the CDR3 is TGTGCCAGCAGCTCGCTAGCGAGAGTAGATACGCAGTATTTT. The whole variable domain, filled in from reference TRBV7-9 and TRBJ2-3, reads DTGVSQNPRHKITKRGQNVTFRCDPISEHNRLYWYRQTLGQGPEFLTYFQNEAQLEKSRLLSDRFSAERPKGSFSTLEIQRTEQGDSAMYLCASSSLARVDTQYFGPGTRLTVL.

There are a few counts of this clonotype. V is TRBV7-9 and J is TRBJ1-1; D ambiguous. Germline V gene sequence: CDR1 SEHNR, CDR2 FQNEAQ (reference sequence). Trimming left V 3 bases short and J 0 bases short, with 8 bases between. The CDR3 sequence is 14 residues long. The CDR3 bases are TGTGCCAGCAGCTTCCCGAGCATGAACACTGAAGCTTTCTTT. Translating gives CASSFPSMNTEAFF.

The chain recombines TRBV6-1 with TRBJ1-1, with TRBD1 as a possible D gene (5 bases). CDR1 and CDR2 from the germline V gene are MNHNS and SASEGT. The V and J ends lost 3 bases and 6 bases respectively, with 17 bases between them. The CDR3 spans 15 residues. CDR3 amino acids: CASSDGSGGTAEAFF. In DNA, the CDR3 is TGTGCCAGCAGTGACGGGAGCGGGGGTACCGCTGAAGCTTTCTTT.